The rows below give T cell receptor beta chains drawn from one sample of a study of T-cell memory formation after mild COVID-19. One entry per CDR3 protein, called by TCRdb with MiXCR from the 5' RACE reads. The data show 300,000 to 400,000 distinct CDR3 sequences, around 30% seen once. The sample comprised PBMCs or a T cell subset sorted from them (not recorded which). These receptors all come from an adult woman who had mild COVID-19 (a few samples of this study predate the infection). Cell type and time point are not known. Each CDR3 is given with its conserved first and last residue. A D gene is named only where the DNA matches it firmly. The size entry is marked missing in some rows and otherwise reads once, few, many or a size class.

d_gene	v_gene	len	j_gene	abundance	CDR3nt	CDR3aa
.	TRBV12-3/TRBV12-4	13	TRBJ1-2	.	TGTGCCAGCAGTAGCAGGGGAATGAATGGCTACACCTTC	CASSSRGMNGYTF
TRBD1	TRBV4-3	15	TRBJ2-5	.	TGCGCCAGCAGCCCCGAGGGCGGTACAGGGGGGACCCAGTACTTC	CASSPEGGTGGTQYF
.	TRBV9	13	TRBJ2-1	few	TGTGCCAGCAGCCTCGACTTAGTGAGTGAGCAGTTCTTC	CASSLDLVSEQFF
TRBD2	TRBV7-2	14	TRBJ2-3	few	TGTGCCAGCAGGCGTACTAGCGACACAGATACGCAGTATTTT	CASRRTSDTDTQYF
TRBD2	TRBV11-3	20	TRBJ2-1	.	TGTGCCAGCAGCCCGAAGTCCGGGACTAGCGGGAGGGCCTCCTACAATGAGCAGTTCTTC	CASSPKSGTSGRASYNEQFF
.	TRBV6-1	15	TRBJ1-2	.	TGTGCCAGCAGTGAAGCAAGGACTGAGCACTATGGCTACACCTTC	CASSEARTEHYGYTF
.	TRBV7-2	14	TRBJ1-1	.	TGTGCCAGCAGCATACAGGGATCAAACACTGAAGCTTTCTTT	CASSIQGSNTEAFF
.	TRBV7-2	14	TRBJ2-3	.	TGTGCCAGCAGCTTTGACAGAGGCAGCGATACGCAGTATTTT	CASSFDRGSDTQYF
.	TRBV6-6	15	TRBJ1-4	.	TGTGCCAGCAGTAACCAGGACAGCCGCAATGAAAAACTGTTTTTT	CASSNQDSRNEKLFF
.	TRBV4-2	13	TRBJ2-5	many	TGTGCCAGCAGAAGGGATGTCCAAGAGACCCAGTACTTC	CASRRDVQETQYF
.	TRBV4-1	12	TRBJ2-1	.	TGCGCCAGCAGCCAAGCCGGGGCAGAGCAGTTCTTC	CASSQAGAEQFF
TRBD1	TRBV3-1	14	TRBJ2-7	few	TGTGCCAGCAGCCAAGATCGACAGGGCCACGAGCAGTACTTC	CASSQDRQGHEQYF
.	TRBV9	14	TRBJ2-2	.	TGTGCCAGCAGCGTAGGGGGCGCAACCGGGGAGCTGTTTTTT	CASSVGGATGELFF
TRBD2	TRBV6-5	17	TRBJ2-3	few	TGTGCCAGCAGCTACGGAACGGGGGGATCTAGCACAGATACGCAGTATTTT	CASSYGTGGSSTDTQYF
TRBD1	TRBV5-1	17	TRBJ1-4	.	TGCGCCAGCAGCTTGACAGGGGGCGGCACAACTAATGAAAAACTGTTTTTT	CASSLTGGGTTNEKLFF
.	TRBV4-3	16	TRBJ2-7	.	TGCGCCAGCAGCCAAGATCGGGGCAGTAAGGGCTACGAGCAGTACTTC	CASSQDRGSKGYEQYF
TRBD2	TRBV29-1	15	TRBJ2-1	.	TGCAGCGTTGAAGATCAGCGGGGGTCCTACAATGAGCAGTTCTTC	CSVEDQRGSYNEQFF
TRBD2	TRBV7-3	16	TRBJ2-3	.	TGTGCCAGCAGCCACACACTAGCGGGGAGCACAGATACGCAGTATTTT	CASSHTLAGSTDTQYF
.	TRBV5-1	13	TRBJ2-4	.	TGCGCCAGCAGCTCGGGACGGGAGAACATTCAGTACTTC	CASSSGRENIQYF
.	TRBV24-1	15	TRBJ1-1	few	TGTGCCACCAAAGAGGGTACCGCCGCGAACACTGAAGCTTTCTTT	CATKEGTAANTEAFF
.	TRBV4-3	14	TRBJ2-3	few	TGCGCCAGCAGCCAAGAAGGTACGACAGATACGCAGTATTTT	CASSQEGTTDTQYF
TRBD1	TRBV24-1	15	TRBJ2-7	.	TGTGCCACCAGTGACCGCGGGACAGGGAACTACGAGCAGTACTTC	CATSDRGTGNYEQYF
TRBD2	TRBV7-9	18	TRBJ2-5	.	TGTGCCAGCAGCTATCCGGGACTAGCGGGCGGTCCCCAAGAGACCCAGTACTTC	CASSYPGLAGGPQETQYF
.	TRBV6-2/TRBV6-3	16	TRBJ1-2	few	TGTGCCAGCACCATAACTTATCGGAGTTCTAACTATGGCTACACCTTC	CASTITYRSSNYGYTF
TRBD1	TRBV5-1	13	TRBJ2-2	few	TGCGCCAGCAGCCGAGACAGGGCCGGGGAGCTGTTTTTT	CASSRDRAGELFF
TRBD2	TRBV12-3/TRBV12-4	18	TRBJ2-3	few	TGTGCCAGCAGTCTACCCGCCCGACTAGCGGTCCCCACAGATACGCAGTATTTT	CASSLPARLAVPTDTQYF
TRBD2	TRBV5-1	18	TRBJ2-2	few	TGCGCCAGCAGCCGGACTAGCGGGAGGGCCGGGGTCACCGGGGAGCTGTTTTTT	CASSRTSGRAGVTGELFF
TRBD2	TRBV7-6	20	TRBJ2-1	.	TGTGCCAGCAGCCCAAACCCGGGACTAGCGGGAGGGAAGTCCTACAATGAGCAGTTCTTC	CASSPNPGLAGGKSYNEQFF